This T cell receptor beta chain derives from a study of blood T cell repertoires in COVID-19. Sequencing used immunoSEQ multiplex PCR; TCRdb keeps in-frame clones, though not all of them. The table lists 150,000 to 250,000 clones, approximately 86% of them singletons, with approximately 2% in the top ten. This clone has only a few counts. The receptor's source is a woman in her twenties or thirties who had recovered from COVID-19. Specimen: PBMCs or T cells enriched from blood (not recorded which).

Written as DNA, the CDR3 is TGTGCCAGCAGCCCCAGACTAGGAAGTGTAAATGAGCAGTTCTTC. Its protein product is CASSPRLGSVNEQFF. This chain links TRBV7-6 with TRBJ2-1, with TRBD2 as a possible D gene (6 bases). The V end lost 5 bases, the J end lost 7 bases, and 18 bases lay between the germline ends. The CDR3 length is 15 residues. Looked up from germline, CDR1 is SGHVS and CDR2 is FNYEAQ. The entire variable domain, with the rest obtained from reference TRBV7-6 and TRBJ2-1, is as follows: GAGVSQSPRYKVTKRGQDVALRCDPISGHVSLYWYRQALGQGPEFLTYFNYEAQQDKSGLPNDRFSAERPEGSISTLTIQRTEQRDSAMYRCASSPRLGSVNEQFFGPGTRLTVL.